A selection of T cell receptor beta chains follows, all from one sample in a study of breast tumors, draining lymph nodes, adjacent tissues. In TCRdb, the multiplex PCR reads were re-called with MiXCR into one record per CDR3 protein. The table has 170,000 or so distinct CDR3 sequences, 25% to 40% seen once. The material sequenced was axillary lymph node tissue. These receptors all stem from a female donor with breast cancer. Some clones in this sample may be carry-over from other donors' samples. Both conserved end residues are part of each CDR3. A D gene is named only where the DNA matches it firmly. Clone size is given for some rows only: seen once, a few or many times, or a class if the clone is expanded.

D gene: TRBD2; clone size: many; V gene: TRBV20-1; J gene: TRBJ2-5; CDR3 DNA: TGCAGTGCCAACCCAGGACTAGCGGAAGCGACCCAGTACTTC; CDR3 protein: CSANPGLAEATQYF
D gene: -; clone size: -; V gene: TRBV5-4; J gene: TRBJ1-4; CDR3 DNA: TGTGCCTGGACGGGGACATCTACTGATGAAAGACTGTTTTTT; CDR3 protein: CAWTGTSTDERLFF
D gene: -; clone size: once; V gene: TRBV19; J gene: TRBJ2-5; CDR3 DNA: TGTGCCAGTAGTATACAGGGGGGGGAGACCCAAGACTTC; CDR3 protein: CASSIQGGETQDF
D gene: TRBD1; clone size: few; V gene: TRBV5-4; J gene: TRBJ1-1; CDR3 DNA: TGTGCCAGCAGCCCGACAGGGGTGAGCACTGAAGCTTTCTTT; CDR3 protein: CASSPTGVSTEAFF
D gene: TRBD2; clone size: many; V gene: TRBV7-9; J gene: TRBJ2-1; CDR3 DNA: TGTGCCAGCAGCTCACGCGGGACTATTGTGCAGTTCTTC; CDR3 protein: CASSSRGTIVQFF
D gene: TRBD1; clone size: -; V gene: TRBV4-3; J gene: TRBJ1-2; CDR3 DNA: TGCGCCAGCAGCCAAGGAGGGGGACAGGGATATGGCTACACCTTC; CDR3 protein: CASSQGGGQGYGYTF
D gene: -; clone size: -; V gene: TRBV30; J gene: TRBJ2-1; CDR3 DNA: TGTGCCTGGAGTGTACTTTATTCGGGAGACCCCTTCAATGAGCAGTTCTTC; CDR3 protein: CAWSVLYSGDPFNEQFF
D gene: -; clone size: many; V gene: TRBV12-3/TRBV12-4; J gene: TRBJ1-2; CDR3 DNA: TGTGCCAGCAGTTTAGCGGCAGGAACTTCTAACTATGGCTACACCTTC; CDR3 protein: CASSLAAGTSNYGYTF
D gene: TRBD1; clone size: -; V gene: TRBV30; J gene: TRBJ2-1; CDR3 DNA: TGTGCCTGGAGTGTAGGACAGGGGGCAAGTATGTCCTACAATGAGCAGTTCTTC; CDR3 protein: CAWSVGQGASMSYNEQFF
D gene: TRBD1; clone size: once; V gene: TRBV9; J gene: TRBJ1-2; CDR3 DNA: TGTGCCAGCAGCTTCCGGACAGGTCTGAGCTACACCTTC; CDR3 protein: CASSFRTGLSYTF
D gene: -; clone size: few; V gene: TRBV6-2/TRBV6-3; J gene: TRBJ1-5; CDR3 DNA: TGTGCCAGCAGTTACTCGAAACTCAATAGCAATCAGCCCCAGCATTTT; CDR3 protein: CASSYSKLNSNQPQHF
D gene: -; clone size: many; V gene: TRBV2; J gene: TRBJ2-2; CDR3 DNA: TGTGCCAGCAGATCTGGGCCCGGGGAGCTGTTTTTT; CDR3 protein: CASRSGPGELFF
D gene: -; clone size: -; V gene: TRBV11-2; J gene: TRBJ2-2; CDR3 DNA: TGTGCCAGCAGCTCGGGGGGCGGACAGGGCGGGGAGCTGTTTTTT; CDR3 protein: CASSSGGGQGGELFF
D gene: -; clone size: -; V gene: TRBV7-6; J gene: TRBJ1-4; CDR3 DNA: TGTGCCAGCAGCATCGGAGAAGAAAAACTGTTTTTT; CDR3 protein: CASSIGEEKLFF
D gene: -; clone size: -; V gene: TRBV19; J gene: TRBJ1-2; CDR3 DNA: TGTGCCAGTACCCTCGGTCCAGCATATGGCTACACCTTC; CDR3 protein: CASTLGPAYGYTF
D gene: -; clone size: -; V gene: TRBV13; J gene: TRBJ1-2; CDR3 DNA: TGTGCCAGCAGCCCACCGCACCGAGACTACGCCTTC; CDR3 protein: CASSPPHRDYAF
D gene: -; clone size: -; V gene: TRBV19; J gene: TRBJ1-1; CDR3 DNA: TGTGCCAGTAGTATGGGGAATTTGAACACTGAAGCTTTCTTT; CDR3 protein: CASSMGNLNTEAFF
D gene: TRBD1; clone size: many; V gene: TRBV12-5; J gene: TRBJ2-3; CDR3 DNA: TGTGCTAGCCAGCCGGGACAGTCTAGCACAGATACGCAGTATTTT; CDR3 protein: CASQPGQSSTDTQYF
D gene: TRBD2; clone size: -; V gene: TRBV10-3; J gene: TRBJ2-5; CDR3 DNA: TGTGCCATCAGTGCTAGCGGGGGCGTTTCAGAGACCCAGTACTTC; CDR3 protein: CAISASGGVSETQYF
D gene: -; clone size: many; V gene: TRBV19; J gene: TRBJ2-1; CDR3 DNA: TGTGCCAGTAGCCCGACCCGGGACGATGAGCAGTTCTTC; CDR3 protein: CASSPTRDDEQFF
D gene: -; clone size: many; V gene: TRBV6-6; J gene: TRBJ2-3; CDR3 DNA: TGTGCCAGCACCGATCCGGGTGGCTGGGAGGATACGCAGTATTTT; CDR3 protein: CASTDPGGWEDTQYF
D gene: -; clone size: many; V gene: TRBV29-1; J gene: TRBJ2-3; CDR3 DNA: TGCAGCTCAGTAAGCAGGGATGGCCGTGATACGCAGTATTTT; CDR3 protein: CSSVSRDGRDTQYF
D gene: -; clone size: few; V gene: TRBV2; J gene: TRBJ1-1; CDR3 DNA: TGTGCCAGCAGTGAAAGACGGCCAATCGAAGCTTTCTTT; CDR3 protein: CASSERRPIEAFF
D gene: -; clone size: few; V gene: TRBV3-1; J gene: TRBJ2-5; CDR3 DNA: TGTGCCAGCAGCGAGGGACCTACCCAGAGGGAGACCCAGTACTTC; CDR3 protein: CASSEGPTQRETQYF
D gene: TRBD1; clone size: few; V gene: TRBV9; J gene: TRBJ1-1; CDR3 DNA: TGTGCCAGCAGCGCAGGGGGTAACACTGAAGCTTTCTTT; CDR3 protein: CASSAGGNTEAFF
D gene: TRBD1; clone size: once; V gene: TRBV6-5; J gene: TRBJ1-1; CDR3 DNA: TGTGCCAGCGGTACCAGGGGGCGAATGAACACTGAAGCTTTCTTT; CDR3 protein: CASGTRGRMNTEAFF
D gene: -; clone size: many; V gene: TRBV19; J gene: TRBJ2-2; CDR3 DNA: TGTGCCAGTATAAAACAGGCGAACACCGGGGAGCTGTTTTTT; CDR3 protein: CASIKQANTGELFF
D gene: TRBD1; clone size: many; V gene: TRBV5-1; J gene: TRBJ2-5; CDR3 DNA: TGCGCCAGCAGCTTGGTGCAGGGGGCCTCAGAGACCCAGTACTTC; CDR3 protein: CASSLVQGASETQYF
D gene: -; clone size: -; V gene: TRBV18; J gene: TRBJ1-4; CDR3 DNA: TGTGCCAGCTCACCACTTGGCGGGGGTGACGAAAAACTGTTTTTT; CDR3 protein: CASSPLGGGDEKLFF
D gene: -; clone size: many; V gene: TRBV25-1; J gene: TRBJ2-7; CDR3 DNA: TGTGCCAGCAGCCAACAGGGTGGAAGCGAGCAGTACTTC; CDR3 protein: CASSQQGGSEQYF
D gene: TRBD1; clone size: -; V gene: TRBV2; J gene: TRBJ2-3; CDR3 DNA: TGTGCCAGCAGCGGGGACAGATTGCAGTATTTT; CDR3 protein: CASSGDRLQYF
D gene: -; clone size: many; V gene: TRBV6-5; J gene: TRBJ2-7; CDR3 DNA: TGTGCCAGCAGTTACCCCGGGACACTAACTCACGAGCAGTACTTC; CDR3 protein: CASSYPGTLTHEQYF
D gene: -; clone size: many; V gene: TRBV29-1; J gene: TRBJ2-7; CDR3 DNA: TGCAGCGTTGAATTAGGTGGGACCTACGAGCAGTACTTC; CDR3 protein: CSVELGGTYEQYF
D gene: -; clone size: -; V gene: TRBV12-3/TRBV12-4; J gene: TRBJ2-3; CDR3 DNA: TGTGCCAGCAGTTTACAGGGGTCTGGGCAGTATTTT; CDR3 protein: CASSLQGSGQYF
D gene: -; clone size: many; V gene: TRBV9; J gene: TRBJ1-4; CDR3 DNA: TGTGCCAGCAGCCCCGAGGGGAGGAATGAAAAACTGTTTTTT; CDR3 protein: CASSPEGRNEKLFF
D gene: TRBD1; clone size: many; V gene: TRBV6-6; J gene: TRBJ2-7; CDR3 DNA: TGTGCCAGCAGGAGACAGGGGGGCTCCTACGAGCAGTACTTC; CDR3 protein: CASRRQGGSYEQYF
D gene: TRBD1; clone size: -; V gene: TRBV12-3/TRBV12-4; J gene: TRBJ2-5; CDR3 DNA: TGTGCCAGCAGTCGTGGGACAGGGTTGGAGACCCAGTACTTC; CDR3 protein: CASSRGTGLETQYF
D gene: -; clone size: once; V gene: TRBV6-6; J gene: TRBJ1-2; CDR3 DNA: TGTGCCAGCAGCCCTAACCCCGCTGGCTATGGCTACACCTTC; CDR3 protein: CASSPNPAGYGYTF
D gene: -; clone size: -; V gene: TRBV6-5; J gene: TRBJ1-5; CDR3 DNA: TGTGCCAGCAGTCATGATAGCAATCAGCCCCAGCATTTT; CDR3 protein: CASSHDSNQPQHF
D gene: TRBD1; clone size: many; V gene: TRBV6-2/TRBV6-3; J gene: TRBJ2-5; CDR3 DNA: TGTGCCAGCAGGCGAGGGACAGGCCAAGAGACCCAGTACTTC; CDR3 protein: CASRRGTGQETQYF
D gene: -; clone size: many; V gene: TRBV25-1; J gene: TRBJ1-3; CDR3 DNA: TGTGCCAGCAGTGATTCCGGGAACCCTGGAAACACCATATATTTT; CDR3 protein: CASSDSGNPGNTIYF
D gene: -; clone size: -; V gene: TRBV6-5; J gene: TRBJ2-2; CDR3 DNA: TGTGCCAGCAGTCACTCGAGGCGGGGGCCCGGGGAGCTGTTTTTT; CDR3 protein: CASSHSRRGPGELFF
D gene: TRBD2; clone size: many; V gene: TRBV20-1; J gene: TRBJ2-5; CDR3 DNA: TGCAGTGCTAGGGGGACTAGCGGGATTGAGACCCAGTACTTC; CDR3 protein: CSARGTSGIETQYF
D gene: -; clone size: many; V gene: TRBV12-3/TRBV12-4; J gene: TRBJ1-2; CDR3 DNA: TGTGCCAGCAGTTTTTCGGGCAGCCTCCTGCATGGCTACACCTTC; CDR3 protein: CASSFSGSLLHGYTF
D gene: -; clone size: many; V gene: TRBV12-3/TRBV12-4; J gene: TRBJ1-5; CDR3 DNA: TGTGCCAGCAGCGCCCTTGGAGGGGATCAGCCCCAGCATTTT; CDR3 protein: CASSALGGDQPQHF
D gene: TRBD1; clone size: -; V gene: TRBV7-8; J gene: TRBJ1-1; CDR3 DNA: TGTGCCAGCAGCACATCCAACAGGGGGTTGGGCACTGAAGCTTTCTTT; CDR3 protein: CASSTSNRGLGTEAFF
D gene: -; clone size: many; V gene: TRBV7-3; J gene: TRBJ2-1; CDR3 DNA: TGTGCCAGCAGCTTTTTGGGGGGTGAGCAGTTCTTC; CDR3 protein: CASSFLGGEQFF
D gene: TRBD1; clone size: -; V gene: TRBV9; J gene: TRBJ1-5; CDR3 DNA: TGTGCCAGCAGCGCGAGGAGACAGGGTAGTTTCCCCCGTGGTTTTGGTCAGCCCCAGCATTTT; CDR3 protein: CASSARRQGSFPRGFGQPQHF
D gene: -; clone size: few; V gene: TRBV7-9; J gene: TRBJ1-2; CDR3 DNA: TGTGCCAGCAGCTTAATATTTGGCAGCTCTAACTATGGCTACACCTTC; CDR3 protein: CASSLIFGSSNYGYTF
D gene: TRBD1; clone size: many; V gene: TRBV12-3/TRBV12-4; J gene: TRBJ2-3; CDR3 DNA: TGTGCCACAAAGGGGGTGCAACAGGGGGCAGCAGATACGCAGTATTTT; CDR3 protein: CATKGVQQGAADTQYF
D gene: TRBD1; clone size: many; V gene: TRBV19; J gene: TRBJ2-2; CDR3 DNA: TGTGCCACCCCAGGGACAGGGCAGAGAACCGGGGAGCTGTTTTTT; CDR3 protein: CATPGTGQRTGELFF
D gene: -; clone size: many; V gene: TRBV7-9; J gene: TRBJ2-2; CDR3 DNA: TGTGCCAGCACCTCCCCAAAAGCGGGACACAACTCCGCGAACACCGGGGAGCTGTTTTTT; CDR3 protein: CASTSPKAGHNSANTGELFF
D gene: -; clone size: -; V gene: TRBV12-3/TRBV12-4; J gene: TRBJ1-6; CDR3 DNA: TGTGCCAGCAGTTTATTCCAGGGCAGGAATTCACCCCTCCACTTT; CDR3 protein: CASSLFQGRNSPLHF
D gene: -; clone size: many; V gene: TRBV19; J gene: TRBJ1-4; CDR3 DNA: TGTGCCAGTATCGGGTACTCGAGGGAAAAACTGTTTTTT; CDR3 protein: CASIGYSREKLFF
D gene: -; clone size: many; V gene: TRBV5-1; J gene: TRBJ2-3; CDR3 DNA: TGCGCCAGCAGTGCTATGAGATCAGATACGCAGTATTTT; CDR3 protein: CASSAMRSDTQYF
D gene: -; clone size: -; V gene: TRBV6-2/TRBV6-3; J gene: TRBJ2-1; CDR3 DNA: TGTGCCAGCAGTTATTTGGTCCGGCAGTTCTTC; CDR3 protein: CASSYLVRQFF
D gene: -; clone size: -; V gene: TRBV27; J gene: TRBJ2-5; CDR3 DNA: TGTGCCAGCAGTTTCTTTGCGGGTGGGCGGGAGACCCAGTACTTC; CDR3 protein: CASSFFAGGRETQYF
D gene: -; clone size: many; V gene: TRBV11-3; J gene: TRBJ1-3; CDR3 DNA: TGTGCCAGCAGCTCACAAAGGACGGAATCTGGAAACACCATATATTTT; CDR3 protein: CASSSQRTESGNTIYF
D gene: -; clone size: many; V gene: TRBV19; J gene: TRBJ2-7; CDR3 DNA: TGTGCCAGTAGTACCGGGAGTGGATCCTACGAGCAGTACTTC; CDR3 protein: CASSTGSGSYEQYF
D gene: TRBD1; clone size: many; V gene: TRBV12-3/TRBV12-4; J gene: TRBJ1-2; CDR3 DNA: TGTGCCAGCAGTCCGGGACAGCAGTCTTATGGCTACACCTTC; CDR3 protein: CASSPGQQSYGYTF